This T cell receptor beta chain was observed in a study of blood T cells in healthy people across ages (dated by TCRdb to the mid-2010s). Background for the entire study: Template switching captured roughly one uniquely barcoded TCR beta cDNA molecule per two T cells in model experiments. Four age groups were formed from the donors: young (average roughly 15 years), middle-aged (roughly 38), aged (approximately 60) and long-lived (around 82). Two additional independent replicas of 1 million unique cDNA reads from the same blood draw were analyzed for two donors (one aged 18 to 30 and one aged 80 or older). Donors of different ages were randomly distributed across sequencing lanes to avoid experimental bias. Age-related changes in TCR beta repertoire diversity were measured in the study by deep sequencing normalized with unique cDNA molecular identifiers.

Libraries were built with 5' RACE. The sample was run on an Illumina HiSeq 2500. A second PCR of about 7 to 12 cycles was run with a J-beta primer mix and a sample-barcoded 5' primer. A template-switch 5' adaptor carrying 12 random nucleotides introduced a unique molecular identifier onto each TCR beta cDNA molecule. Each sample yielded at least 2.5 million CDR3-containing paired-end reads. First-strand cDNA was synthesized from all RNA with the Mint cDNA synthesis kit, primed by a TRBC-specific oligonucleotide. After uracil-DNA glycosylase treatment, a first 18-cycle PCR used universal primers M1SS and BC2_uni_R on all cDNA. The authors' analysis ran thus. For normalization, 1 million high-quality reads, each with a distinct molecular identifier, were randomly selected from each sample. Instead of being binned into consensus sequences, reads that shared molecular identifiers were thrown out. MiTCR, run with a Q25 quality threshold and the strictest error-elimination algorithm, handled CDR3 identification, clonotype clustering and error correction. A nonparametric unseen species model with Euler transformation was used to estimate a lower bound on total TCR beta diversity. TCRdb reprocessed the public reads (quality trimming at Q25 with fastp, clone calling with MiXCR) and kept in-frame beta chains. Each entry merges the rows of one CDR3 protein and shows their most common DNA and genes. For this entry, the V and J calls and clone size follow TCRdb and not the study's own pipeline. This sample holds 1,500,000 or so distinct CDR3 sequences; about 45% were observed only once. The top ten constitute around 4% of the sample.

The investigation overall reported the following: As age increased, observed TCR beta diversity per million T cells dropped in a roughly linear way, and a significant reduction was already evident by age approximately 40. Estimates of total diversity based on one million sequenced T cells were regarded as lower bounds and as underestimates. Observed TCR beta diversity correlated strongly with the percentage of naive T cells measured by flow cytometry. Because profiling used bulk unsorted PBMCs, naive and antigen-experienced compartments could not be compared conclusively. Compared with the aged group, the long-lived group had more naive CD4+ T cells, fewer expanded clones and increased TCR diversity, suggesting age selection. The CMV infection status of donors was not known, potentially confounding age-related changes in expanded clonotypes.

Remarks on this clonotype: The specificity of this receptor is unknown. Base qualities are missing; no much larger clone stands one base away.

The 39 donors, aged about 6 to 95 years, were systemically healthy Caucasian individuals from Russia. Around 10 milliliters of peripheral blood were collected from each donor into EDTA-treated Vacutainer tubes. Ficoll-Paque density-gradient centrifugation was used to isolate PBMCs, with at least 7 million per sample. Total RNA was extracted from PBMCs with Trizol reagent, with at least 5 micrograms obtained per sample. The percentages of naive CD45RAhigh/CD27high T cells were determined by flow cytometry on a PBMC aliquot from every donor. This clonotype was obtained from a woman aged 18-30 years in good health. The sample was blood.

The CDR3 in this case is CASSPTGQDVLSGANVLTF. The DNA reads as follows: TGTGCCAGCTCACCAACCGGACAGGACGTGCTCTCTGGGGCCAACGTCCTGACTTTC. The chain is assembled from TRBV18 and TRBJ2-6; TRBD1 aligns with 7 central bases. Based on the germline V gene, the CDR1 and CDR2 sequences are KGHSH and LQKENI. For this chain, trimming is 2 bases at the V end and 0 bases at the J end, and the number of junction bases without a gene match is 10. Taken from cysteine to phenylalanine, the CDR3 has 19 residues. This entry keeps only the CDR3 DNA: 57 bases, framed from base 1.